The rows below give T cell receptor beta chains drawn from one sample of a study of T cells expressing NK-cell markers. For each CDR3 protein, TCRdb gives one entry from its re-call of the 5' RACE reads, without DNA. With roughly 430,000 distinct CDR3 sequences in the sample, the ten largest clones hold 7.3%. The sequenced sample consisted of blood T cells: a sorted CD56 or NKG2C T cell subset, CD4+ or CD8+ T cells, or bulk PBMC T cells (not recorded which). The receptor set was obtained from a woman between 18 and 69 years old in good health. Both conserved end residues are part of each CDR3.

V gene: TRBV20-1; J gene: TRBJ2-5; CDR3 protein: CSVRRGPGAETQYF
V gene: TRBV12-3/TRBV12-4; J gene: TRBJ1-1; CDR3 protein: CASSLGGSDTEAFF
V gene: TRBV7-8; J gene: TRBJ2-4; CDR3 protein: CASSSAPKIAKNIQYF
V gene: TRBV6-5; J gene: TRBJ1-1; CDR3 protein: CASSLAWLRGNTEAFF
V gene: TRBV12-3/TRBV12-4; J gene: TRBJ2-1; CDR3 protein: CASSPGQEKFF
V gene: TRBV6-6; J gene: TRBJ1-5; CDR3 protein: CASIIGLDQPQHF
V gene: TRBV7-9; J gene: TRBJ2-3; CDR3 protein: CASVTSGSLADTQYF
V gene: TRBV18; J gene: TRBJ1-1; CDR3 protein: CASHPLTGNTEAFF
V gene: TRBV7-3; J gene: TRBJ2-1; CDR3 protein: CASSSRDRDREFF
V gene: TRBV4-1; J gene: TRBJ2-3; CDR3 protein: CASKPRASGTPDTQYF
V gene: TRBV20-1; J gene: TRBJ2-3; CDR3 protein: CSATMGGGTQYF
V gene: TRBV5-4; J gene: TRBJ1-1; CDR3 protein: CASSLEGYSAEAFF
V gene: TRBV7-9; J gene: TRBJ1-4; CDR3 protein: CASSFGTGYGEKLFF
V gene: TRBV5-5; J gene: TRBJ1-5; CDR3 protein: CASSIGDNIKGQPQHF
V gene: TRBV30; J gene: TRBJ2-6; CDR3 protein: CAWSKTGTNSGANVLTF
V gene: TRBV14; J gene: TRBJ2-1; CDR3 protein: CASTQASNNEQFF
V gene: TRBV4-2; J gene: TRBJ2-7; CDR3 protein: CASSQDIVSEQYF
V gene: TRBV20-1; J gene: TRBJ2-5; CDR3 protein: CSARSTSGTSETQYF
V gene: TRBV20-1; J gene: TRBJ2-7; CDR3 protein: CSARRLESYEQYF
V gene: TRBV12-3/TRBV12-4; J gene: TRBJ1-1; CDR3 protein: CASSPGRRRFEAFF
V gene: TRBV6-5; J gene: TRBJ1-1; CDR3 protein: CASSPQAGGNTEAFF
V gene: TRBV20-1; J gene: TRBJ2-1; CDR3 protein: CSARDPLLLANNEQFF
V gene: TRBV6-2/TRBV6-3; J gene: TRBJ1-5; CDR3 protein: CASSHPLTDSNQPQHF
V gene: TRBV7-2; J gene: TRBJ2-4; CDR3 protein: CASSLAPFGPPWNIQYF
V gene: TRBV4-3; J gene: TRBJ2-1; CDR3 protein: CASSQVAGGYNEQFF
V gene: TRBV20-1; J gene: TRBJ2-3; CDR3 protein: CSALSGKGTDTQYF
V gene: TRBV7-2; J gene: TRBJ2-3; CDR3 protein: CASSPGAVAGGDTQYF
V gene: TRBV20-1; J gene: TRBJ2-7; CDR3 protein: CSPRDRHYEQYF
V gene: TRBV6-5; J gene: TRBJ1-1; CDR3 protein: CASSSGQTNTEAFF
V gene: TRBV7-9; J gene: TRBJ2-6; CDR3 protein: CASSLVVSGPGANVLTF
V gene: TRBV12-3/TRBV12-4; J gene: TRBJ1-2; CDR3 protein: CASWGKQGSYGYTF
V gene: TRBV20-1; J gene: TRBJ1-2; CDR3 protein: CSATGTGCMSNYGYTF
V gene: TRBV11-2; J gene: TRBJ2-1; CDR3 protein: CASSHQPGLPGEQFF
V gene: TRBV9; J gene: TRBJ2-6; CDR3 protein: CASSTWLSGANVLTF
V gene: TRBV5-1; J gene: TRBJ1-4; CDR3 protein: CASSFPRGQLFF
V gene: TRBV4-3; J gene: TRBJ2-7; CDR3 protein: CASSQPGTGMNEQYF